This TCR beta chain appears in the sequencing data of a study of blood T cell repertoires in COVID-19. Across the study: Material from acute and convalescent COVID-19 was sourced from the United States, Italy and Spain. From T cells, B-cell-depleted T cells, or PBMCs came the material, which was cDNA or gDNA.

As processed by the authors: The authors estimated nucleated cell counts from reference gene primer amplification. Repertoires were generated with immunoSEQ multiplex PCR, while TCRdb's copy carries only in-frame clones and drops some. V and J calls and clone size are as listed in that table; D and trimming were resolved from the DNA. The table lists about 58,000 clones, 60% to 85% of them singletons. This clonotype was obtained from a human donor in a cohort sampled during active COVID-19. The specimen was peripheral blood.

The DNA for the CDR3 is TGTGCCAGCTCGCAACAGGGGGAAGAGACCCAGTACTTC. This translates into CASSQQGEETQYF. The V and J genes are TRBV18 and TRBJ2-5; 8 bases map to TRBD1. Germline V gene lookup returns CDR1 KGHSH and CDR2 LQKENI. With V trimmed by 6 bases and J by 3 bases, 3 bases remained unmatched. This CDR3 has 13 residues. Full variable domain (rest looked up from reference TRBV18 and TRBJ2-5): NAGVMQNPRHLVRRRGQEARLRCSPMKGHSHVYWYRQLPEEGLKFMVYLQKENIIDESGMPKERFSAEFPKEGPSILRIQQVVRGDSAAYFCASSQQGEETQYFGPGTRLLVL.